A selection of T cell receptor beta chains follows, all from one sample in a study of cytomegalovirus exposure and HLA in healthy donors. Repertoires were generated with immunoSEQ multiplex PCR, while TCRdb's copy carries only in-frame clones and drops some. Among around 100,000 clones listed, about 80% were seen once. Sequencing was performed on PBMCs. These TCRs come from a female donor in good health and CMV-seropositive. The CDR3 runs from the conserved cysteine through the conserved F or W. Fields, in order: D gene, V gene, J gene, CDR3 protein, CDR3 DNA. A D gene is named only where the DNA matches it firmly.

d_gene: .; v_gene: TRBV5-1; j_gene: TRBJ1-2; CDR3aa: CASTQGDGTGVGYTF; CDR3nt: TGCGCCAGCACTCAAGGGGACGGGACTGGTGTTGGCTACACCTTC
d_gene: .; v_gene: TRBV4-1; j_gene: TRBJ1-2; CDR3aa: CASSPLPPGASNYGYTF; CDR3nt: TGCGCCAGCAGCCCCCTACCTCCAGGGGCAAGTAACTATGGCTACACCTTC
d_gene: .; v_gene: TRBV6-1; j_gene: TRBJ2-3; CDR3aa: CASSEIRGDTDTQYF; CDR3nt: TGTGCCAGCAGTGAAATCAGGGGCGACACAGATACGCAGTATTTT
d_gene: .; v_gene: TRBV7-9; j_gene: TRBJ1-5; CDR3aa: CASSWDTSNQPQHF; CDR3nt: TGTGCCAGCAGCTGGGACACCAGCAATCAGCCCCAGCATTTT
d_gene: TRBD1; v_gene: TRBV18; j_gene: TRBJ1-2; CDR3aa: CASSGGTGSLYGYTF; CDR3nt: TGTGCCAGCTCAGGGGGGACAGGATCTCTCTATGGCTACACCTTC
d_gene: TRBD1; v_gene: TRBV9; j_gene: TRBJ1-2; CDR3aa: CASSVTGEAYGYTF; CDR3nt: TGTGCCAGCAGCGTAACAGGGGAAGCCTATGGCTACACCTTC
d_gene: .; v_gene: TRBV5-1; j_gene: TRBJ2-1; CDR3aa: CASSLEPLAGEQFF; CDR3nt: TGCGCCAGCAGCTTGGAGCCCCTTGCGGGTGAGCAGTTCTTC
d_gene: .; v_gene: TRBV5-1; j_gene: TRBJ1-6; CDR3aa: CASSLEGGLNSPLHF; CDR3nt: TGCGCCAGCAGCCTGGAGGGAGGGCTGAATTCACCCCTCCACTTT
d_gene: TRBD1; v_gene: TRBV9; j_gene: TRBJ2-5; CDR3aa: CASSVRTGQQETQYF; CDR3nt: TGTGCCAGCAGCGTAAGGACAGGGCAGCAAGAGACCCAGTACTTC
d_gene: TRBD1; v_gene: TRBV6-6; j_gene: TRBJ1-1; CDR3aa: CASNMGQGNTEAFF; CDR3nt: TGTGCCAGCAACATGGGACAGGGGAACACTGAAGCTTTCTTT
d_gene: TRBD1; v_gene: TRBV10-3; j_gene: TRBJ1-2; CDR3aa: CAISVNRGTLVGYTF; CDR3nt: TGTGCCATCAGTGTAAACAGGGGGACTCTTGTTGGCTACACCTTC
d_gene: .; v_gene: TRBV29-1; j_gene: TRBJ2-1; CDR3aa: CSAFVSPVDEQFF; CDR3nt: TGCAGCGCGTTCGTTAGTCCCGTCGATGAGCAGTTCTTC
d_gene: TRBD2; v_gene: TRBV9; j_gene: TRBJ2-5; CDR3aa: CASSPGGGGGTQETQYF; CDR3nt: TGTGCCAGCAGCCCCGGTGGTGGCGGGGGGACCCAAGAGACCCAGTACTTC
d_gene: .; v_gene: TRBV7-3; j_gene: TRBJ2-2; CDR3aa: CASSLIGGVNTGELFF; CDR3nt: TGTGCCAGCAGCTTAATTGGCGGGGTAAACACCGGGGAGCTGTTTTTT